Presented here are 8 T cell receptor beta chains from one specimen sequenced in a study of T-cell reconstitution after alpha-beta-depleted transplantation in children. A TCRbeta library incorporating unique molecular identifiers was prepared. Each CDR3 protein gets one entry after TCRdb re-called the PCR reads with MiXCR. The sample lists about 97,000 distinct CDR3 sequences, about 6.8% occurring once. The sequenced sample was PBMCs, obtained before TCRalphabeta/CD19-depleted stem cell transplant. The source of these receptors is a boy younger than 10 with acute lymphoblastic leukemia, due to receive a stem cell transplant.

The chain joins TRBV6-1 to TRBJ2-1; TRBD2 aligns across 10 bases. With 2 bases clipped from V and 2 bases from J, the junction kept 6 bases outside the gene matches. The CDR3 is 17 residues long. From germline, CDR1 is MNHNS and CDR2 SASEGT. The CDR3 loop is CASSELTSGETYNEQFF. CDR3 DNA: TGTGCCAGCAGTGAACTAACTAGCGGGGAAACCTACAATGAGCAGTTCTTC.

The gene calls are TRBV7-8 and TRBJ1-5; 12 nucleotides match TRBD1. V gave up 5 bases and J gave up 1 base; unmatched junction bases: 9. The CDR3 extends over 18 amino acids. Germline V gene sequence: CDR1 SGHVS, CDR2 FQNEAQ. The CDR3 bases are TGTGCCAGCAGCCACGTCCCGGGACAGGGGGCGAGCAATCAGCCCCAGCATTTT. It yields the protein CASSHVPGQGASNQPQHF.

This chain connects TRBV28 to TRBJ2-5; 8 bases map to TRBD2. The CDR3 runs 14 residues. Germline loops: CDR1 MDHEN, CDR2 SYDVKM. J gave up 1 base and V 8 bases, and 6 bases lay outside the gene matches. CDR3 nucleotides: TGTGCCAGCCGTCCGGGGGGGGTCCAAGAGACCCAGTACTTC. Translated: CASRPGGVQETQYF.

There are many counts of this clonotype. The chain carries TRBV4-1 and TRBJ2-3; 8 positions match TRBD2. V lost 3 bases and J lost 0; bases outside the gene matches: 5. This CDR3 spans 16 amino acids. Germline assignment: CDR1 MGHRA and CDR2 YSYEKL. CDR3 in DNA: TGCGCCAGCAGCCAGATACCTAGCGGGAGCACAGATACGCAGTATTTT. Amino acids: CASSQIPSGSTDTQYF.

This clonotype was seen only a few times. This CDR3 is CSAREVWQGTYEQYF. The DNA for the CDR3 is TGCAGTGCTAGAGAGGTGTGGCAGGGGACCTACGAGCAGTACTTC. The chain has TRBV20-1 and TRBJ2-7; TRBD1 is a possible D gene (6 bases). Trimming shortened V by 0 bases and J by 2 bases, and 14 bases separated the two germline ends. CDR1 and CDR2 (germline): DFQATT, SNEGSKA (reference sequence). CDR3 length equals 15 residues.

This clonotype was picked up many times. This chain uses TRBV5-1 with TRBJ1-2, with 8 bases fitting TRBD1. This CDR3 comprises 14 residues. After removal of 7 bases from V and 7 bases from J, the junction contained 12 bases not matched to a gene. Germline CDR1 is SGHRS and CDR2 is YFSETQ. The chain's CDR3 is CASRPLAGGFGYTF. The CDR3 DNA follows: TGCGCCAGCCGACCCCTTGCAGGGGGCTTTGGCTACACCTTC.

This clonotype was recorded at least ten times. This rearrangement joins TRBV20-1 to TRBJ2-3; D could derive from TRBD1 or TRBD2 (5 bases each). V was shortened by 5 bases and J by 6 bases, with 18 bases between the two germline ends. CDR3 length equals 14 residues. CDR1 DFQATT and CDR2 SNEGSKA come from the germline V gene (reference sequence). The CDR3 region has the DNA TGCAGTGCTTCGAGAGCCACCGGGGCCGATACGCAGTATTTT. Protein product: CSASRATGADTQYF.

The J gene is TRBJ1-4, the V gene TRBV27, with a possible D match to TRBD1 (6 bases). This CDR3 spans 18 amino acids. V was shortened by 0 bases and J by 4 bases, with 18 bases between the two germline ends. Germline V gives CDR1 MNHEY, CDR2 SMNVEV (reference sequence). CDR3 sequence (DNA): TGTGCCAGCAGTTTATCGATTCATGGGACACCTGATAATGAAAAACTGTTTTTT. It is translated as CASSLSIHGTPDNEKLFF.